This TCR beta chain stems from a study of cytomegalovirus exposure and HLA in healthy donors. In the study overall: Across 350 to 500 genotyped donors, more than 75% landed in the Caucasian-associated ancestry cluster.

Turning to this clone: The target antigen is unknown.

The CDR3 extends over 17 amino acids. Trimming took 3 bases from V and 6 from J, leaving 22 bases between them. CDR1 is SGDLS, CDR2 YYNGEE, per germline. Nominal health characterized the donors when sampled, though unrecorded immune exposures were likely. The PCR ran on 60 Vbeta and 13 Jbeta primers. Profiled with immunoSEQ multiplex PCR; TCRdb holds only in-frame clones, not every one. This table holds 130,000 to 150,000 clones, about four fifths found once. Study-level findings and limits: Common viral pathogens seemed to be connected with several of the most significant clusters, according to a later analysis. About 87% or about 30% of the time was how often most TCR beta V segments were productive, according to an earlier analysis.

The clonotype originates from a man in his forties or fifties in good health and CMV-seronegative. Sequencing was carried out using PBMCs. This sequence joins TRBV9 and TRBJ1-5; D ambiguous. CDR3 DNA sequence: TGTGCCAGCAGCGGAGACCCTCATCGAGAGGGCAGTCAGCCCCAGCATTTT. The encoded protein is CASSGDPHREGSQPQHF.